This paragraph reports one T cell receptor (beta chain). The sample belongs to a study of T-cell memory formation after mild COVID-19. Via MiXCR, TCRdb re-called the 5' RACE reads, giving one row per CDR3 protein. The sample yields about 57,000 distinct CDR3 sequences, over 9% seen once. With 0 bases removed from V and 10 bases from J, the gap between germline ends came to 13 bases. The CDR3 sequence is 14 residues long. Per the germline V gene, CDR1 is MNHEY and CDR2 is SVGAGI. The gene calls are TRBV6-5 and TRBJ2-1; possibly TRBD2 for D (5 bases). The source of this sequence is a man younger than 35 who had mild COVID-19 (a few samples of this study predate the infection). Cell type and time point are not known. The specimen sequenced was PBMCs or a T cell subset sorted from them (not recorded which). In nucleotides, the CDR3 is TGTGCCAGCAGTTACTCGATCGAGGGCCGGGAGCAGTTCTTC. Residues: CASSYSIEGREQFF.